This record concerns one TCR beta chain sequence. Time point described: patch test 1, 2 weeks after DPC sensitization. Treatment here: therapeutic diphenylcyclopropenone sensitization with weekly scalp DPC. The total RNA was obtained from whole blood that was not fractionated. TCRdb analysed the RACE reads with MiXCR anew, one entry per CDR3 protein. The data show more than 35,000 distinct CDR3 sequences, just under 6.5% seen once. The data originate from a study of human T cells and chemical hapten exposure. Across the study: 2% DPC was applied to approximately 2 cm by approximately 2 cm of upper inner arm skin for sensitization. Weekly diphenylcyclopropenone doses were given to patients' scalps across the approximately 24-week study.

V lost 1 base to trimming and J lost 5 bases, with 18 bases between them. This CDR3 is 16 amino acids long. Germline V gene sequence: CDR1 SGHNT, CDR2 YYREEE (reference sequence). This clonotype was sampled from a woman aged 25 to 45 with alopecia areata. Some clones in this sample may be carry-over from other donors' samples. Sequences were derived from whole blood, sampled in connection with sensitization to the hapten diphenylcyclopropenone (DPC). V gene TRBV5-4 combines with J gene TRBJ1-2; D might be TRBD1 (5 bases). CDR3 coding DNA: TGTGCCAGCAGCTTGTACTCGACAGCGCGAACTTATGGCTACACCTTC. Translated, it gives CASSLYSTARTYGYTF.